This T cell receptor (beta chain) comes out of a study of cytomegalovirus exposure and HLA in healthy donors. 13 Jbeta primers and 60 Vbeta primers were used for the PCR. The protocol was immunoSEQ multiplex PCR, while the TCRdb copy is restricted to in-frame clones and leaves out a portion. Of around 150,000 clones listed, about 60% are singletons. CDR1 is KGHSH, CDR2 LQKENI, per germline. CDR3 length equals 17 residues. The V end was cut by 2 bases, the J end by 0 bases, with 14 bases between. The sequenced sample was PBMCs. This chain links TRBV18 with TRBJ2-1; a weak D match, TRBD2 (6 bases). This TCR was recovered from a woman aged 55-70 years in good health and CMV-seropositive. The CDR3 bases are TGTGCCAGCTCACCATCTATGGGAGGCATCTCCTACAATGAGCAGTTCTTC. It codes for CASSPSMGGISYNEQFF.